Shown below are 18 T cell receptor beta chains from a single sample sequenced in a study of blood T cell repertoires in COVID-19. The assay was immunoSEQ multiplex PCR, and TCRdb's table has in-frame clones only and misses some. The sample yields about 250,000 clones, 65% to 90% seen once. Specimen: PBMCs or T cells enriched from blood (not recorded which). The receptors stem from a man aged 40-49 years who had recovered from COVID-19.

The V call is TRBV6-6, the J call TRBJ2-2; 10 bases are shared with TRBD2. The germline CDR1 and CDR2 sequences are MNHNY and SVGAGI (reference sequence). The CDR3 extends over 15 amino acids. V was clipped by 4 bases and J by 6 bases; unmatched bases: 5. The CDR3 is CASSLVAGGSGELFF. The CDR3 bases are TGTGCCAGCAGTTTGGTAGCGGGAGGTTCCGGGGAGCTGTTTTTT.

CDR3: CASTTGFANEQFF. The CDR3 region has the DNA TGTGCCAGCACGACAGGGTTTGCCAATGAGCAGTTCTTC. The chain couples TRBV27 to TRBJ2-1, with 7 bases that match TRBD1. Germline V gene data show CDR1 as MNHEY and CDR2 as SMNVEV (reference sequence). The CDR3 extends over 13 amino acids. V lost 7 bases and J lost 6; bases outside the gene matches: 6.

The V call is TRBV4-3, the J call TRBJ1-2; D gene uncertain. V was cut by 1 base and J by 7 bases, with 13 bases left in between. The CDR3 sequence is 14 residues long. CDR1 and CDR2 (germline): LGHNA, YSLEER. In DNA, the CDR3 is TGCGCCAGCAGCCAAGTGACTGATTATGGTGGCTACACCTTC. Its protein is CASSQVTDYGGYTF.

This chain connects TRBV27 to TRBJ2-6; D is unclear. Germline assignment: CDR1 MNHEY and CDR2 SMNVEV (reference sequence). Trimming cost V 5 bases and J 0 bases, with 14 bases left between them. CDR3 size: 17 residues. The chain's CDR3 is CASSPPGPDSGANVLTF. The CDR3 DNA follows: TGTGCCAGCAGTCCACCCGGTCCCGACTCTGGGGCCAACGTCCTGACTTTC.

The chain carries TRBV5-1 and TRBJ1-2; 9 nucleotides match TRBD1. The CDR3 extends over 16 amino acids. V lost 4 bases to trimming and J lost 3 bases; unmatched junction nucleotides: 10. Germline loops: CDR1 SGHRS, CDR2 YFSETQ. Written as DNA, the CDR3 is TGCGCCAGCAGCGCCCGGGGACAGGGTAGGGACTATGGCTACACCTTC. Its translation is CASSARGQGRDYGYTF. The complete variable domain, with remaining parts taken from reference TRBV5-1 and TRBJ1-2, reads KAGVTQTPRYLIKTRGQQVTLSCSPISGHRSVSWYQQTPGQGLQFLFEYFSETQRNKGNFPGRFSGRQFSNSRSEMNVSTLELGDSALYLCASSARGQGRDYGYTFGSGTRLTVV.

The rearrangement uses TRBV27 and TRBJ2-3; 7 bases match TRBD1. Germline loops: CDR1 MNHEY, CDR2 SMNVEV (reference sequence). The CDR3 spans 13 residues. With 3 bases clipped from V and 3 bases from J, the junction kept 0 bases outside the gene matches. The CDR3 DNA reads as TGTGCCAGCAGTTTGACAGGGACAGATACGCAGTATTTT. Translation: CASSLTGTDTQYF.

The genes are TRBV7-9 and TRBJ1-4; D uncertain. Trimming took off 1 base at V and 2 bases at J, with 11 bases between the two ends. CDR1 SEHNR and CDR2 FQNEAQ come from the germline V gene (reference sequence). This CDR3 is built from 16 residues. The CDR3 here is CASSLVPHRTNEKLFF. CDR3 sequence (DNA): TGTGCCAGCAGCTTAGTACCCCACCGGACTAATGAAAAACTGTTTTTT.

This chain connects TRBV19 to TRBJ2-7; possible D gene TRBD2, 5 bases. This CDR3 comprises 15 residues. The ends were cut back, 3 bases at V and 4 bases at J, with 16 bases in the middle. Germline-derived CDR1 and CDR2 are LNHDA and SQIVND (reference sequence). CDR3 DNA: TGTGCCAGTAGTATCTCCTTCGGACTCGAGTACGAGCAGTACTTC. It specifies CASSISFGLEYEQYF.

Turning to this clone: A much larger clone differs by one base, so this may be a read error. Other DNA sequences within the sample encode an identical CDR3. The chain has TRBV30 and TRBJ2-3; perhaps TRBD2 as D (5 bases). CDR1 and CDR2 (germline): GTSNPN, SVGIG (reference sequence). The CDR3 extends over 12 amino acids. V gave up 0 bases and J gave up 5 bases, with 6 bases separating them. The CDR3 loop is CAWSVLGDTQYF. The CDR3 nucleotides read TGTGCCTGGAGTGTACTAGGAGATACGCAGTATTTT.

This rearrangement joins TRBV7-6 to TRBJ2-1; 7 positions match TRBD1. V lost 4 bases and J lost 10; bases outside the gene matches: 7. The CDR3 has 13 amino acids. Germline CDR1 reads SGHVS; CDR2 reads FNYEAQ. CDR3 region: CASSSTQGTEQFF. As DNA, the CDR3 is TGTGCCAGCAGCTCGACACAGGGGACCGAGCAGTTCTTC.

The chain is built from TRBV28 and TRBJ1-2, with 8 bases identical to TRBD1. The CDR3 is 13 amino acids. The germline CDR1 and CDR2 sequences are MDHEN and SYDVKM. The V gene end was trimmed by 8 bases and the J gene end by 4 bases; junction bases not matched to a gene: 6. The CDR3 protein is CASYTTGVYGYTF. The CDR3 bases are TGTGCCAGCTACACGACAGGGGTCTATGGCTACACCTTC.

This clone was recorded a few times. In nucleotides, the CDR3 is TGTGCCAGCAGTTTAGACAGGGGAAATGGCTACACCTTC. Its translation is CASSLDRGNGYTF. J is TRBJ1-2 and V is TRBV28; 8 nucleotides agree with TRBD1. CDR1 is MDHEN, CDR2 SYDVKM, per germline. The V segment lost 2 bases and the J segment 6 bases; nucleotides outside the gene matches: 2. This CDR3 region has 13 residues.

The CDR3 region has the DNA TGTGCCAGCAGCGAGTGGGACAGGCTTAACTATGGCTACACCTTC. Translation: CASSEWDRLNYGYTF. The J gene is TRBJ1-2, the V gene TRBV5-8, with TRBD1 identical over 8 bases. CDR1 SGHTS and CDR2 YDEGEE come from the germline V gene. The CDR3 contains 15 residues. V dropped 4 bases and J dropped 1; count of bases not matched to a gene: 6.

As for this clone: No DNA is shown, since the ends of the CDR3 on it are uncertain; the CDR3 is the one TCRdb lists. This sequence joins TRBV7-3 and TRBJ1-5; no check of the table's D call, TRBD1, against the DNA was made. Termini included, the CDR3 measures 13 amino acids. Germline values: CDR1 SGHTA, CDR2 FQGTGA. The CDR3: CASSFGSGTGLHF.

As concerns this clone: A junction end diverges from the germline sequence, so it may reflect a read error. This chain links TRBV5-5 with TRBJ2-3; maybe TRBD1 (6 bases). Germline CDR1 and CDR2: SGHKS and YYEKEE (reference sequence). The CDR3 length is 13 residues. CDR3 DNA sequence: TGTGCCAGCAGCTTTGGGGGCACCGATACGCAGTATTTT. This sequence encodes CASSFGGTDTQYF.

The chain uses TRBV7-2 and TRBJ1-6; 9 bases are shared with TRBD1. There are 15 residues in the CDR3. The germline CDR1 and CDR2 sequences are SGHTA and FQGNSA. Trimming at V came to 3 bases and at J to 6 bases, leaving 3 bases not matched to a gene. The CDR3 region is CASSLGQGANSPLHF. The DNA of the CDR3 is TGTGCCAGCAGCTTGGGACAGGGCGCTAATTCACCCCTCCACTTT.

This rearrangement joins TRBV28 to TRBJ2-1; TRBD2 matches at 9 bases. The CDR3 sequence is 15 residues long. Germline CDR1 and CDR2: MDHEN and SYDVKM. Germline trimming cut 7 bases from V and 0 bases from J; bases unmatched to any gene: 4. Here the CDR3 reads CASTQAGGSYNEQFF. DNA for the CDR3: TGTGCCAGCACCCAAGCGGGGGGCTCCTACAATGAGCAGTTCTTC.

This chain links TRBV5-4 with TRBJ2-7, with D tentatively TRBD2 (7 bases). Trimming cost V 5 bases and J 3 bases, with 18 bases left between them. The CDR3 sequence is 15 residues long. The germline gives CDR1 SGHNT, CDR2 YYREEE (reference sequence). CDR3 in amino acids: CASSENGGPSYEQYF. The CDR3 DNA is TGTGCCAGCAGTGAAAACGGGGGGCCAAGCTACGAGCAGTACTTC.